The sequence of this TCR beta chain was determined in a study of blood T cell repertoires in COVID-19 (dated by TCRdb to the early 2020s). Background on the whole study: Samples from collaborators originated in the United States, Italy and Spain and spanned both the acute and convalescent phases of COVID-19. Where HLA class I and class II types were available, the types were taken from metadata supplied by the sample provider, not from assay-based typing. Sample metadata almost always included a de-identified subject ID, COVID-19 status, age in years and sex. The samples were drawn from two sources: the first 160 participants of the ongoing ImmuneRACE study, and 1,000 to 1,500 subjects contributed by 6 global collaborators. The material from the prospective study consisted of cDNA or gDNA derived from T cells, B-cell-depleted T cells, or PBMCs. The repertoires were released in a freely available public database intended as a resource for research on the immune response to SARS-CoV-2. Subjects who had been exposed to COVID-19, were actively infected with it, or had recovered from it provided the deeply sampled blood TCRbeta repertoires that made up the dataset. On the study overall, not on this receptor specifically: The quantity of clinical and demographic metadata differed by source and by participant and was supplied without curation.

This clone was counted a single time. The target of this receptor is not known. The record has no base qualities; no much larger clone is one base away. The immunoSEQ Assay, a bias-controlled multiplex PCR, was used to amplify TCRbeta CDR3 regions from genomic DNA. Per the original workflow: The number of nucleated cells in each sample was estimated from the amplification of reference gene primers within the assay. To quantify the absolute abundance of each unique TCRbeta CDR3 rearrangement, sequence reads were collapsed and filtered. For each sample, productive Simpson clonality was calculated as the square root of Simpson's diversity index over productive rearrangements. The table comes from immuneACCESS by way of TCRdb, which keeps in-frame sequences with V and J called. Part of the clones is missing from these tables; in studies checked, under half for an unresolved V gene and the rest for unknown reasons. V and J calls and clone size are as listed in that table; D and trimming were resolved from the DNA. The sample table holds 100,000 to 150,000 clones, of which 86% were seen once. The ten largest clones take up 2% to 2.5% of the sample.

In the prospective study, participants were roughly 18 to 89 years old, resided in about 25 geographic areas of the United States, and were enrolled through a virtual design. Cohort assignment in the prospective study relied on participant-reported clinical history from a screening survey and a study questionnaire. For ImmuneRACE Cohort 3, a participant was defined as recovered based on two consecutive negative NP/OP PCR tests, clearance by a healthcare professional, or resolution of symptoms. Mobile phlebotomists in the prospective study collected whole blood, serum and a nasopharyngeal or oropharyngeal swab from every participant. Participants in the prospective study had the option to provide additional blood draws and questionnaires over a 2-month period. Prospective study blood samples were shipped either frozen or at room temperature before DNA extraction. CDR1 and CDR2 are drawn from the germline V gene: SGHAT, FQNNGV. The CDR3 starts with the cysteine, ends with the phenylalanine, and has 15 residues. Just the 45-base CDR3 DNA is kept, in frame starting at base 1. The junction shows trimming of 1 base on V and 0 bases on J, plus 9 bases between the germline ends.

The TCR sequence derives from a woman in her forties or fifties who had recovered from COVID-19. Sequences were obtained from PBMCs or T cells enriched from blood (not recorded which). The rearranged segments are TRBV11-2 and TRBJ2-5, with a weak D call of TRBD2 (5 bases match). The CDR3 here reads CASSLASSYQETQYF. Read as DNA, the sequence is TGTGCCAGCAGCTTAGCGTCTAGCTACCAAGAGACCCAGTACTTC.